The rows below give T cell receptor beta chains drawn from one sample of a study of cytomegalovirus exposure and HLA in healthy donors. The repertoire was sequenced with immunoSEQ multiplex PCR; TCRdb's copy has only in-frame clones and lacks some. Here the sample spans approximately 190,000 clones, around 80% being singletons. The sequenced sample consisted of PBMCs. The receptors originated from a woman aged 18-29 years in good health and CMV-seropositive. Both conserved end residues are part of each CDR3. D genes are given only for firm matches. A clone size is listed for some rows: how often the clone was seen (once, few, many), or a class if it is expanded.

D gene: NA
clone size: NA
V gene: TRBV7-3
J gene: TRBJ1-5
CDR3 protein: CASSSGGDQPQHF
CDR3 DNA: TGTGCCAGCAGCTCGGGGGGTGATCAGCCCCAGCATTTT

D gene: NA
clone size: NA
V gene: TRBV6-1
J gene: TRBJ1-1
CDR3 protein: CASSWGDAEAFF
CDR3 DNA: TGTGCCAGCAGCTGGGGGGACGCTGAAGCTTTCTTT

D gene: NA
clone size: few
V gene: TRBV5-6
J gene: TRBJ1-2
CDR3 protein: CASSLFPGDDGYTF
CDR3 DNA: TGTGCCAGCAGCTTGTTCCCAGGGGACGACGGCTACACCTTC

D gene: TRBD2
clone size: NA
V gene: TRBV19
J gene: TRBJ2-1
CDR3 protein: CASSTSAHNEQFF
CDR3 DNA: TGTGCCAGTAGCACTAGCGCCCACAATGAGCAGTTCTTC

D gene: NA
clone size: NA
V gene: TRBV10-2
J gene: TRBJ1-4
CDR3 protein: CASSREGKLFF
CDR3 DNA: TGCGCCAGCAGCAGGGAGGGAAAACTGTTTTTT

D gene: TRBD1
clone size: NA
V gene: TRBV9
J gene: TRBJ1-2
CDR3 protein: CASKTDRTEGYTF
CDR3 DNA: TGTGCCAGCAAGACGGACAGGACAGAGGGCTACACCTTC

D gene: NA
clone size: few
V gene: TRBV7-2
J gene: TRBJ1-4
CDR3 protein: CASSPTREKLFF
CDR3 DNA: TGTGCCAGCAGCCCCACCCGGGAAAAACTGTTTTTT

D gene: NA
clone size: NA
V gene: TRBV27
J gene: TRBJ2-5
CDR3 protein: CASTDGGPGGETQYF
CDR3 DNA: TGTGCCAGCACTGACGGGGGGCCGGGAGGAGAGACCCAGTACTTC

D gene: TRBD2
clone size: NA
V gene: TRBV11-1
J gene: TRBJ2-5
CDR3 protein: CASSLAHGVAGGGETQYF
CDR3 DNA: TGTGCCAGCAGCTTAGCCCACGGGGTAGCGGGGGGCGGTGAGACCCAGTACTTC

D gene: NA
clone size: NA
V gene: TRBV7-2
J gene: TRBJ1-6
CDR3 protein: CASSLLITAGSPLHF
CDR3 DNA: TGTGCCAGCAGCTTACTTATTACCGCAGGCTCACCCCTCCACTTT

D gene: NA
clone size: NA
V gene: TRBV18
J gene: TRBJ1-2
CDR3 protein: CASSPVTGGVGYTF
CDR3 DNA: TGTGCCAGCTCCCCTGTGACAGGTGGGGTTGGCTACACCTTC

D gene: TRBD1
clone size: NA
V gene: TRBV9
J gene: TRBJ2-7
CDR3 protein: CASSVGAGTGAYEQYF
CDR3 DNA: TGTGCCAGCAGCGTAGGGGCCGGGACAGGGGCCTACGAGCAGTACTTC

D gene: NA
clone size: NA
V gene: TRBV9
J gene: TRBJ1-1
CDR3 protein: CASSVQDRGWTEAFF
CDR3 DNA: TGTGCCAGCAGCGTACAAGATAGGGGGTGGACTGAAGCTTTCTTT